These 27 T cell receptor beta chains share one sample of origin, sequenced in a study of regulatory and conventional T cells in RAG deficiency. The sorted conventional CD4+ T cells were CD25-low and CD127-high, with genomic DNA sequenced. TCRdb's table, derived via immunoSEQ multiplex PCR, lists solely in-frame clones and lacks some. The sample has more than 40,000 clones, 90% seen once; the top ten hold about 0.5%. This same sample was also taken into another study, of regulatory T cells. Per that paper: The primer mix had 52 TRBV and 13 TRBJ primers.

Sequencing was done on a sample of CD4+ effector T cells sorted from blood. These TCRs come from a human donor in good health.

The V gene is TRBV9, the J gene TRBJ2-3; TRBD2 matches at 9 bases. The CDR3 sequence is 16 residues long. In germline, CDR1 is SGDLS, CDR2 YYNGEE. V was pared by 3 bases and J by 0 bases, with 5 bases of the junction left unmatched. The CDR3 loop is CASSGLAELSTDTQYF. For the CDR3, the DNA is TGTGCCAGCAGCGGACTAGCGGAGCTCAGCACAGATACGCAGTATTTT. Filled out from reference TRBV9 and TRBJ2-3, the complete variable domain reads DSGVTQTPKHLITATGQRVTLRCSPRSGDLSVYWYQQSLDQGLQFLIQYYNGEERAKGNILERFSAQQFPDLHSELNLSSLELGDSALYFCASSGLAELSTDTQYFGPGTRLTVL.

The CDR3 sequence: CASRSTIDGYTF. Written as DNA, the CDR3 is TGTGCCAGCAGATCGACGATCGACGGCTACACCTTC. The genes are TRBV28 and TRBJ1-2, with D unclear. The CDR3 consists of 12 residues. Germline lookup yields CDR1 MDHEN and CDR2 SYDVKM. V dropped 6 bases and J dropped 8 bases, with 13 bases sitting between them.

V gene TRBV11-2 combines with J gene TRBJ1-3; D unclear. The ends were cut back, 1 base at V and 3 bases at J, with 1 base in the middle. CDR1 is SGHAT, CDR2 FQNNGV, per germline. The CDR3 loop spans 12 amino acids. For the CDR3, the DNA is TGTGCCAGCAGCTTAGGTGGAAACACCATATATTTT. The encoded protein is CASSLGGNTIYF.

The chain carries TRBV5-6 and TRBJ2-2; 7 bases match TRBD1. The V segment lost 2 bases and the J segment 6 bases; nucleotides outside the gene matches: 7. Germline V gives CDR1 SGHDT, CDR2 YYEEEE. The CDR3 sequence is 15 residues long. CDR3 coding DNA: TGTGCCAGCAGCTTTAAGGGGGCGCGATCCGGGGAGCTGTTTTTT. Translated: CASSFKGARSGELFF.

The genes are TRBV7-9 and TRBJ2-4; D possibly corresponds to TRBD2 (5 bases). This CDR3 comprises 14 residues. Germline V gives CDR1 SEHNR, CDR2 FQNEAQ (reference sequence). V was clipped by 3 bases and J by 15 bases, with 21 bases between them. CDR3: CASSFPPGQAEGYF. The CDR3 DNA is TGTGCCAGCAGCTTTCCCCCCGGGCAGGCCGAGGGGTACTTC.

The chain uses TRBV7-3 and TRBJ1-3, with D unclear. CDR1 SGHTA and CDR2 FQGTGA come from the germline V gene. The length of the CDR3 is 15 residues. Deletions cut 5 bases from V and 8 bases from J, with 19 bases between. The CDR3: CASSRSGPPADTIYF. In nucleotides, the CDR3 is TGTGCCAGCAGCCGAAGCGGGCCTCCAGCGGACACCATATATTTT.

The rearrangement uses TRBV7-9 and TRBJ2-1; D perhaps matches TRBD1 (5 bases). The V and J ends lost 8 bases and 0 bases respectively, with 8 bases between them. Looked up from germline, CDR1 is SEHNR and CDR2 is FQNEAQ (reference sequence). This CDR3 spans 13 amino acids. Here the CDR3 DNA reads TGTGCCAGCTCAAGGGGCTCCTACAATGAGCAGTTCTTC. Amino acids: CASSRGSYNEQFF. The whole variable domain, remainder taken from reference TRBV7-9 and TRBJ2-1, is DTGVSQNPRHKITKRGQNVTFRCDPISEHNRLYWYRQTLGQGPEFLTYFQNEAQLEKSRLLSDRFSAERPKGSFSTLEIQRTEQGDSAMYLCASSRGSYNEQFFGPGTRLTVL.

V gene TRBV10-3 combines with J gene TRBJ1-2; D is perhaps TRBD1 (5 bases). This CDR3 comprises 14 residues. The germline CDR1 and CDR2 sequences are ENHRY and SYGVKD. Trimming took off 3 bases at V and 1 base at J, with 9 bases between the two ends. In DNA, the CDR3 is TGTGCCATCAGTGACGACAGCGATAACTATGGCTACACCTTC. Its translation is CAISDDSDNYGYTF.

The V call is TRBV6-5, the J call TRBJ2-7; 9 nucleotides line up with TRBD1. In germline, CDR1 is MNHEY, CDR2 SVGAGI. This CDR3 comprises 15 residues. V shed 7 bases and J 4 bases; nucleotides not matched to a gene: 11. CDR3 DNA sequence: TGTGCCAGCACTCTAAGCTACAGGGGGCAATACGAGCAGTACTTC. Amino acid sequence: CASTLSYRGQYEQYF.

Of note for this clone: Within the sample, other DNA sequences also encode this same CDR3. The chain employs TRBV7-8 and TRBJ2-5; D is ambiguous. Germline CDR1 SGHVS, CDR2 FQNEAQ. The CDR3 is 13 amino acids. Trimming pared 0 bases from V and 1 base from J, leaving 3 bases between. In DNA form, the CDR3 reads TGTGCCAGCAGCTTAGCGACCCAAGAGACCCAGTACTTC. Its translation is CASSLATQETQYF.

J is TRBJ1-6 and V is TRBV9, with D tentatively TRBD1 (5 bases). CDR3 length: 14 amino acids. Between the trimmed V and J ends, which lost 4 bases and 5 bases, there was a span of 10 bases. Germline V CDR1 and CDR2: SGDLS, YYNGEE. CDR3 nucleotides: TGTGCCAGCAGCCAGGGACGGAATAATTCACCCCTCCACTTT. It specifies CASSQGRNNSPLHF.

Here the CDR3 reads CASSVTGHQPQHF. The CDR3 DNA sequence: TGTGCCAGCAGTGTAACAGGGCACCAGCCCCAGCATTTT. The genes are TRBV25-1 and TRBJ1-5; D is possibly TRBD1 (6 bases). Germline loops: CDR1 MGHDK, CDR2 SYGVNS. Deletions cut 4 bases from V and 7 bases from J, with 11 bases between. The CDR3 contains 13 residues.

The chain recombines TRBV9 with TRBJ2-5, with D tentatively TRBD1 or TRBD2 (5 bases each). The germline V gene encodes CDR1 SGDLS and CDR2 YYNGEE. V gave up 0 bases and J gave up 5 bases, with 11 bases separating them. The CDR3 covers 14 residues. CDR3 bases: TGTGCCAGCAGCGTAGGGGGGACCCTGGAGACCCAGTACTTC. Translation gives CASSVGGTLETQYF. Using reference TRBV9 and TRBJ2-5 for the parts outside the CDR3, the full variable domain is DSGVTQTPKHLITATGQRVTLRCSPRSGDLSVYWYQQSLDQGLQFLIQYYNGEERAKGNILERFSAQQFPDLHSELNLSSLELGDSALYFCASSVGGTLETQYFGPGTRLLVL.

The J gene is TRBJ2-3, the V gene TRBV5-1; TRBD2 matches at 9 bases. The CDR3 is 15 amino acids. V trimming: 0 bases; J trimming: 4 bases; junction bases outside the gene matches: 3. The germline CDR1 and CDR2 sequences are SGHRS and YFSETQ. CDR3 sequence (DNA): TGCGCCAGCAGCTTGGGCGGGGGGGCCGCAGATACGCAGTATTTT. Its translation is CASSLGGGAADTQYF.

This rearrangement joins TRBV14 to TRBJ1-4; TRBD1 might be the D (5 bases). Germline-derived CDR1 and CDR2 are SGHDN and FVKESK. Trimming shortened V by 5 bases and J by 13 bases, and 14 bases separated the two germline ends. CDR3 length equals 12 residues. The CDR3 sequence: CASSNTGVRLFF. As DNA, the CDR3 is TGTGCCAGCAGCAATACGGGGGTGCGACTGTTTTTT.

About this clone: Distinct nucleotide sequences in the sample also encode this CDR3. This chain links TRBV5-4 with TRBJ2-2, with D perhaps given as TRBD1 or TRBD2 (6 bases each). Germline loops: CDR1 SGHNT, CDR2 YYREEE (reference sequence). CDR3 length: 13 residues. The V and J ends lost 0 bases and 10 bases respectively, with 10 bases between them. The CDR3 DNA follows: TGTGCCAGCAGCTTGGCGGGGGCGGCGGAGCTGTTTTTT. This sequence encodes CASSLAGAAELFF.

This sequence joins TRBV6-1 and TRBJ2-5; D is perhaps TRBD1 or TRBD2 (6 bases each). The CDR3 has 12 amino acids. Trimming shortened V by 7 bases and J by 1 base, and 7 bases separated the two germline ends. Germline loops: CDR1 MNHNS, CDR2 SASEGT. In nucleotides, the CDR3 is TGTGCCAGCAAGGGGGGCCAAGAGACCCAGTACTTC. This encodes CASKGGQETQYF.

This clone was seen once. The chain's CDR3 is CASSSWTGANEQFF. The DNA of the CDR3 is TGCGCCAGCAGCTCTTGGACCGGAGCGAATGAGCAGTTCTTC. V and J are TRBV5-1 and TRBJ2-1, with unresolved D. CDR3 length: 14 residues. The V gene's germline CDR1 is SGHRS and CDR2 YFSETQ. Trimming took 3 bases from V and 7 from J, leaving 14 bases between them.

The J gene is TRBJ2-2, the V gene TRBV9, with 7 bases fitting TRBD1. This CDR3 is 19 amino acids long. J gave up 4 bases and V 0 bases, and 15 bases lay outside the gene matches. Germline CDR1 SGDLS, CDR2 YYNGEE. CDR3 nucleotide sequence: TGTGCCAGCAGCGTAGGGAAGAGACGAGGGGGCTCGAGCACCGGGGAGCTGTTTTTT. Residues: CASSVGKRRGGSSTGELFF.

The chain couples TRBV6-5 to TRBJ2-3, with 8 bases lining up with TRBD1. This CDR3 has 15 residues. Germline trimming cut 7 bases from V and 1 base from J; bases unmatched to any gene: 7. Germline lookup yields CDR1 MNHEY and CDR2 SVGAGI. The CDR3 DNA is TGTGCCAGCACCCCTTTGGGACAGGGCACAGATACGCAGTATTTT. Translating it yields CASTPLGQGTDTQYF.

This chain uses TRBV2 with TRBJ1-2, with TRBD1 identical over 7 bases. The CDR3 is 14 residues long. CDR1 is SNHLY, CDR2 FYNNEI, per germline. V trimming: 8 bases; J trimming: 0 bases; junction bases outside the gene matches: 6. CDR3 in amino acids: CASGHGQANYGYTF. DNA of the CDR3: TGTGCCAGCGGCCACGGACAGGCTAACTATGGCTACACCTTC.

The DNA for the CDR3 is TGCGCCAGCAGCTTGAGGCTAGGCCCTAACTATGGCTACACCTTC. Protein product: CASSLRLGPNYGYTF. The chain recombines TRBV5-1 with TRBJ1-2, with D unresolved. The germline V and J ends were trimmed by 1 base and 0 bases, with 10 bases remaining between them. CDR1 and CDR2 (germline): SGHRS, YFSETQ. The CDR3 has 15 residues.

V is TRBV12-5 and J is TRBJ1-2; the D gene is possibly TRBD1 (5 bases). CDR3 length equals 13 residues. Germline V gene lookup returns CDR1 LGHNT and CDR2 FRNRAP. The V and J ends lost 6 bases and 8 bases respectively, with 16 bases between them. CDR3 sequence reads: CASGRGRDGGYTF. The CDR3 DNA reads as TGTGCTAGTGGCCGGGGCAGGGACGGAGGCTACACCTTC.

V is TRBV11-2 and J is TRBJ2-1, with a weak D call TRBD2 (6 bases). CDR1 and CDR2 (germline): SGHAT, FQNNGV. The CDR3 has 13 residues. The V end was cut by 1 base, the J end by 9 bases, with 10 bases between. This CDR3 is CASSLGFSGEQFF. The DNA for the CDR3 is TGTGCCAGCAGCTTAGGCTTTAGCGGTGAGCAGTTCTTC.

V and J are TRBV28 and TRBJ2-1; 14 nucleotides line up with TRBD2. The CDR3 is 20 residues long. The junction had 14 bases not matched to a gene; V was cut back by 5 bases and J by 2 bases. The germline V gene has CDR1 MDHEN and CDR2 SYDVKM. The CDR3: CASSPWTSGGPRKTYNEQFF. In nucleotides, the CDR3 is TGTGCCAGCAGTCCCTGGACTAGCGGGGGGCCTCGGAAGACCTACAATGAGCAGTTCTTC.

This clone was seen just once. The chain uses TRBV20-1 and TRBJ2-7; tentatively, D is TRBD1 (5 bases). V was clipped by 5 bases and J by 5 bases, with 10 bases between them. The germline V gene has CDR1 DFQATT and CDR2 SNEGSKA (reference sequence). The CDR3 sequence is 11 residues long. CDR3 nucleotide sequence: TGCAGTGCTCCCGACAGCCACGAGCAGTACTTC. It codes for CSAPDSHEQYF.

This clone was recorded a few times. The gene calls are TRBV7-8 and TRBJ2-2, with 10 bases fitting TRBD2. After removal of 2 bases from V and 5 bases from J, the junction contained 2 bases not matched to a gene. The CDR3 is 15 residues long. Germline V lookup: CDR1 SGHVS, CDR2 FQNEAQ. The CDR3 spells CASSLTLAGTGELFF. The CDR3 DNA is TGTGCCAGCAGCTTAACACTAGCGGGAACCGGGGAGCTGTTTTTT.